The 30 T cell receptor beta chains in this list originate from one sample, sequenced in a study of neoadjuvant anti-PD-1 for oral cavity cancer. The method was immunoSEQ multiplex PCR; TCRdb's version includes in-frame clones alone and lacks a portion of them. This table has 15,000 or so clones, roughly 69% appearing once. The material sequenced was PBMCs, taken before nivolumab (anti-PD-1) treatment. All receptors come from a person aged 40-85 years with oral cavity squamous cell carcinoma.

The V gene is TRBV9, the J gene TRBJ1-3; the D is unclear. Trimming pared 3 bases from V and 4 bases from J, leaving 8 bases between. Germline values: CDR1 SGDLS, CDR2 YYNGEE. This CDR3 is 13 amino acids long. The CDR3 DNA is TGTGCCAGCAGCGGGGCGATGGGAAACACCATATATTTT. Its protein product is CASSGAMGNTIYF.

V gene TRBV30 combines with J gene TRBJ1-6; D ambiguous. V lost 0 bases to trimming and J lost 9 bases, with 6 bases between them. Germline CDR1 is GTSNPN and CDR2 is SVGIG (reference sequence). The CDR3 has 12 residues. The CDR3 loop is CAWSVRGSPLHF. Written as DNA, the CDR3 is TGTGCCTGGAGTGTACGCGGTTCACCCCTCCACTTT. Using reference TRBV30 and TRBJ1-6 for the parts outside the CDR3, the full variable domain is SQTIHQWPATLVQPVGSPLSLECTVEGTSNPNLYWYRQAAGRGLQLLFYSVGIGQISSEVPQNLSASRPQDRQFILSSKKLLLSDSGFYLCAWSVRGSPLHFGNGTRLTVT.

This clone was counted a single time. V gene TRBV29-1 combines with J gene TRBJ1-2; no reliable D call. The CDR3 length is 14 residues. CDR1 and CDR2 from the germline V gene are SQVTM and ANQGSEA. The germline V and J ends were trimmed by 4 bases and 8 bases, with 20 bases remaining between them. The CDR3 sequence: CSVGEFRARPGYTF. DNA of the CDR3: TGCAGCGTTGGGGAATTTAGGGCCCGGCCGGGCTACACCTTC.

The chain uses TRBV5-1 and TRBJ1-1, with a possible D match to TRBD1 (6 bases). Germline lookup yields CDR1 SGHRS and CDR2 YFSETQ. V dropped 3 bases and J dropped 3 bases, with 18 bases sitting between them. The CDR3 totals 16 residues. CDR3 residues: CASSWTGAVGDTEAFF. The CDR3 region has the DNA TGCGCCAGCAGCTGGACGGGGGCGGTCGGGGACACTGAAGCTTTCTTT.

The rearrangement uses TRBV10-2 and TRBJ2-5, with 13 bases matching TRBD2. With 3 bases clipped from V and 5 bases from J, the junction kept 9 bases outside the gene matches. Looked up from germline, CDR1 is WSHSY and CDR2 is SAAADI. There are 17 residues in the CDR3. This CDR3 reads CASSDSSGTSGKETQYF. CDR3 DNA sequence: TGCGCCAGCAGTGATTCCTCCGGGACTAGCGGGAAGGAGACCCAGTACTTC.

The chain joins TRBV5-1 to TRBJ1-4; no definite D call. The V end was cut by 0 bases, the J end by 0 bases, with 6 bases between. The CDR3 runs to 15 residues. CDR1 and CDR2 from the germline V gene are SGHRS and YFSETQ. The CDR3 spells CASSLAQATNEKLFF. The CDR3 nucleotides are TGCGCCAGCAGCTTGGCCCAGGCAACTAATGAAAAACTGTTTTTT.

This clone was seen a single time. The chain couples TRBV9 to TRBJ2-3; 7 nucleotides align to TRBD2. Germline-derived CDR1 and CDR2 are SGDLS and YYNGEE. This CDR3 is built from 16 residues. The trim removed 1 base at V and 2 bases at J, leaving 7 bases unmatched. The CDR3 is CASSVTLAAITDTQYF. In nucleotides, the CDR3 is TGTGCCAGCAGCGTAACCCTAGCGGCTATCACAGATACGCAGTATTTT. Filled out from reference TRBV9 and TRBJ2-3, the complete variable domain reads DSGVTQTPKHLITATGQRVTLRCSPRSGDLSVYWYQQSLDQGLQFLIQYYNGEERAKGNILERFSAQQFPDLHSELNLSSLELGDSALYFCASSVTLAAITDTQYFGPGTRLTVL.

This clone appeared a few times. This chain joins TRBV7-9 and TRBJ2-3; perhaps TRBD2 as D (5 bases). Per the germline V gene, CDR1 is SEHNR and CDR2 is FQNEAQ (reference sequence). Between the trimmed V and J ends, which lost 5 bases and 8 bases, there was a span of 8 bases. This CDR3 contains 11 residues. The CDR3 protein is CASSRDVTQYF. The CDR3 DNA is TGTGCCAGCAGCCGGGATGTTACGCAGTATTTT. The whole variable domain, filled in from reference TRBV7-9 and TRBJ2-3, reads DTGVSQNPRHKITKRGQNVTFRCDPISEHNRLYWYRQTLGQGPEFLTYFQNEAQLEKSRLLSDRFSAERPKGSFSTLEIQRTEQGDSAMYLCASSRDVTQYFGPGTRLTVL.

This clone was picked up a small number of times. CDR3 sequence reads: CASSFVDPGATEAFF. The CDR3 bases are TGCGCCAGCAGCTTTGTCGACCCCGGGGCGACTGAAGCTTTCTTT. This rearrangement joins TRBV5-1 to TRBJ1-1; possible D gene TRBD1, 5 bases. This CDR3 spans 15 amino acids. Germline lookup yields CDR1 SGHRS and CDR2 YFSETQ. Deletions cut 2 bases from V and 5 bases from J, with 16 bases between.

The rearrangement links TRBV9 to TRBJ2-1; TRBD2 matches 7 bases. The J segment lost 0 bases and the V segment lost 3 bases, leaving 9 bases of the junction unmatched. This CDR3 has 17 residues. Germline CDR1 SGDLS, CDR2 YYNGEE. The CDR3 nucleotides read TGTGCCAGCAGCGAGAGGGTTCTAGCGGACTCCTACAATGAGCAGTTCTTC. Its translation: CASSERVLADSYNEQFF.

This sequence joins TRBV5-8 and TRBJ2-3; TRBD2 aligns across 9 bases. This CDR3 is built from 15 residues. The J segment lost 5 bases and the V segment lost 0 bases, leaving 4 bases of the junction unmatched. The germline V gene encodes CDR1 SGHTS and CDR2 YDEGEE. The chain's CDR3 is CASSLEPAGGDTQYF. CDR3 nucleotides: TGTGCCAGCAGCTTGGAGCCAGCGGGGGGAGATACGCAGTATTTT.

This clone occurred once. V gene TRBV11-2 combines with J gene TRBJ2-3; D is tentatively TRBD1 or TRBD2 (6 bases each). The CDR3 spans 16 residues. CDR1 SGHAT and CDR2 FQNNGV come from the germline V gene. V was clipped by 7 bases and J by 6 bases, with 23 bases between them. CDR3 region: CASNQGGTGAPDTQYF. Written as DNA, the CDR3 is TGTGCCAGCAACCAAGGGGGGACTGGGGCGCCCGATACGCAGTATTTT.

V and J are TRBV19 and TRBJ2-7, with 9 bases that match TRBD1. There are 14 residues in the CDR3. The germline gives CDR1 LNHDA, CDR2 SQIVND (reference sequence). The V segment lost 5 bases and the J segment 9 bases; nucleotides outside the gene matches: 11. The CDR3 spells CASSAGQGSVGQYF. The DNA for the CDR3 is TGTGCCAGTAGTGCTGGACAGGGGTCGGTGGGGCAGTACTTC.

The CDR3 is CASSVPRAGGTGELFF. DNA for the CDR3: TGTGCCAGCAGCGTCCCTAGGGCGGGAGGAACCGGGGAGCTGTTTTTT. The chain links TRBV9 to TRBJ2-2; 8 nucleotides align to TRBD2. There are 16 residues in the CDR3. Germline values: CDR1 SGDLS, CDR2 YYNGEE. Trimming removed 2 bases from V and 5 bases from J; junction bases left unmatched: 8.

For this clone: A read error may account for a junction end that differs from germline. This CDR3 reads CSAGDPSRWVF. CDR3 DNA: TGCAGTGCGGGGGACCCCTCCAGGTGGGTCTTC. The chain employs TRBV20-1 and TRBJ2-1, with D possibly being TRBD1 or TRBD2 (5 bases each). The CDR3 is made up of 11 amino acids. Germline CDR1 reads DFQATT; CDR2 reads SNEGSKA (reference sequence).

V gene TRBV6-6 combines with J gene TRBJ2-1, with D hard to call. The germline gives CDR1 MNHNY, CDR2 SVGAGI (reference sequence). The length of the CDR3 is 11 residues. V was pared by 5 bases and J by 7 bases, with 6 bases between. CDR3 amino acids: CASSLRNEQFF. The CDR3 DNA follows: TGTGCCAGCAGTCTACGGAATGAGCAGTTCTTC.

This chain uses TRBV15 with TRBJ2-3, with 12 bases fitting TRBD2. CDR1 is LNHNV and CDR2 is YYDKDF in the germline V gene (reference sequence). CDR3 length equals 16 residues. The junction had 9 bases not matched to a gene; V was cut back by 1 base and J by 10 bases. CDR3 in amino acids: CATSRGGTSGPGSQYF. The CDR3 DNA sequence: TGTGCCACCAGCAGAGGAGGGACTAGCGGGCCCGGGTCGCAGTATTTT.

This clone was counted a few times. This rearrangement joins TRBV15 to TRBJ1-2; D is perhaps TRBD1 (6 bases). Germline CDR1 is LNHNV and CDR2 is YYDKDF (reference sequence). The V end lost 0 bases, the J end lost 12 bases, and 14 bases lay between the germline ends. This CDR3 region has 13 residues. CDR3 region: CATSRERTAADTF. The CDR3 DNA sequence: TGTGCCACCAGCAGAGAAAGGACAGCTGCCGACACCTTC.

This clone was seen more than once but under ten times. V gene TRBV19 combines with J gene TRBJ2-2; D possibly corresponds to TRBD2 (5 bases). Germline CDR1 reads LNHDA; CDR2 reads SQIVND (reference sequence). This CDR3 has 18 residues. V lost 8 bases and J 0 bases, leaving 22 bases between the germline ends. CDR3 region: CASGRHTFPGTNTGELFF. As DNA, the CDR3 is TGTGCCAGTGGGAGACACACCTTTCCCGGAACGAACACCGGGGAGCTGTTTTTT.

The rearrangement uses TRBV7-9 and TRBJ1-1; 7 bases are a match to TRBD1. The CDR3 is 15 residues long. V was pared by 5 bases and J by 3 bases, with 9 bases of the junction left unmatched. Germline assignment: CDR1 SEHNR and CDR2 FQNEAQ (reference sequence). CDR3: CASSPRQGGYTEAFF. Here the CDR3 DNA reads TGTGCCAGCAGCCCCCGACAGGGAGGGTACACTGAAGCTTTCTTT. The whole variable domain, filled in from reference TRBV7-9 and TRBJ1-1, reads DTGVSQNPRHKITKRGQNVTFRCDPISEHNRLYWYRQTLGQGPEFLTYFQNEAQLEKSRLLSDRFSAERPKGSFSTLEIQRTEQGDSAMYLCASSPRQGGYTEAFFGQGTRLTVV.

The DNA of the CDR3 is TGCGCCAGCAGCCAAGGGATAGCGGGGAGGGATGAGCAGTTCTTC. It specifies CASSQGIAGRDEQFF. The genes are TRBV4-1 and TRBJ2-1; 8 bases agree with TRBD2. Germline CDR1 reads MGHRA; CDR2 reads YSYEKL. After removal of 1 base from V and 8 bases from J, the junction contained 7 bases not matched to a gene. The CDR3 runs 15 residues.

The gene calls are TRBV6-5 and TRBJ2-5; 9 bases align to TRBD1. Germline V CDR1 and CDR2: MNHEY, SVGAGI. The CDR3 totals 15 residues. The V segment lost 5 bases and the J segment 7 bases; nucleotides outside the gene matches: 11. Written as DNA, the CDR3 is TGTGCCAGCAGTCGGCGGGACAGGGAATTGGTGACCCAGTACTTC. It translates to CASSRRDRELVTQYF.

The V gene is TRBV19, the J gene TRBJ1-1, with no clear D. This CDR3 contains 14 residues. The ends were cut back, 1 base at V and 0 bases at J, with 6 bases in the middle. Germline values: CDR1 LNHDA, CDR2 SQIVND (reference sequence). CDR3: CASSIANLNTEAFF. As DNA, the CDR3 is TGTGCCAGTAGTATAGCGAACCTGAACACTGAAGCTTTCTTT. Full variable domain (missing parts from reference TRBV19 and TRBJ1-1): DGGITQSPKYLFRKEGQNVTLSCEQNLNHDAMYWYRQDPGQGLRLIYYSQIVNDFQKGDIAEGYSVSREKKESFPLTVTSAQKNPTAFYLCASSIANLNTEAFFGQGTRLTVV.

The chain carries TRBV2 and TRBJ2-1; D assignment may be TRBD1 or TRBD2 (5 bases each). CDR1 SNHLY and CDR2 FYNNEI come from the germline V gene. This CDR3 region has 13 residues. The germline V and J ends were trimmed by 11 bases and 3 bases, with 14 bases remaining between them. The chain's CDR3 is CAGAGADYNEQFF. The DNA of the CDR3 is TGTGCCGGGGCCGGAGCGGACTACAATGAGCAGTTCTTC.

The V gene is TRBV5-4, the J gene TRBJ2-3, with 9 bases fitting TRBD2. V trimming: 3 bases; J trimming: 1 base; junction bases outside the gene matches: 12. CDR3 length equals 18 residues. Germline CDR1 and CDR2: SGHNT and YYREEE (reference sequence). In nucleotides, the CDR3 is TGTGCCAGCAGCTATCGTGCTAGCGGGGCCCTCGGCACAGATACGCAGTATTTT. Translated, it gives CASSYRASGALGTDTQYF.

This chain connects TRBV29-1 to TRBJ2-6, with D maybe TRBD1 (6 bases). This CDR3 region has 16 residues. Trimming left V 7 bases short and J 0 bases short, with 16 bases between. The germline V gene has CDR1 SQVTM and CDR2 ANQGSEA. The CDR3 nucleotides are TGCAGCGCCCGACAGGATCCGGGCTCTGGGGCCAACGTCCTGACTTTC. Its translation is CSARQDPGSGANVLTF.

This chain links TRBV29-1 with TRBJ2-2; 10 positions agree with TRBD1. The CDR3 is 13 amino acids. Germline lookup yields CDR1 SQVTM and CDR2 ANQGSEA. V shed 5 bases and J 4 bases; nucleotides not matched to a gene: 1. CDR3 DNA: TGCAGCGTTAGGACAGGGGGCACCGGGGAGCTGTTTTTT. Translation: CSVRTGGTGELFF.

V and J are TRBV29-1 and TRBJ2-3; 7 bases align to TRBD2. Trimming took 6 bases from V and 6 from J; bases not matched to a gene: 15. Germline loops: CDR1 SQVTM, CDR2 ANQGSEA. CDR3 length equals 15 residues. CDR3 sequence: CSVSSGLRRGDTQYF. DNA for the CDR3: TGCAGCGTCTCCTCGGGACTGCGGCGGGGGGATACGCAGTATTTT.

V gene TRBV4-1 combines with J gene TRBJ1-1; 11 positions match TRBD1. The CDR3 contains 15 residues. Germline V gives CDR1 MGHRA, CDR2 YSYEKL. V was pared by 2 bases and J by 7 bases, with 6 bases of the junction left unmatched. Here the CDR3 reads CASSQPRDRGIEAFF. CDR3 in DNA: TGCGCCAGCAGCCAACCCCGGGACAGGGGGATTGAAGCTTTCTTT.

V is TRBV6-5 and J is TRBJ1-2; TRBD1 agrees at 9 bases. CDR3 length equals 12 residues. With V trimmed by 10 bases and J by 8 bases, 8 bases remained unmatched. CDR1 MNHEY and CDR2 SVGAGI come from the germline V gene. The CDR3 protein is CATRRTGEGYTF. The CDR3 coding sequence is TGTGCCACACGACGGACAGGGGAAGGCTACACCTTC.